This T cell receptor beta chain was obtained from a study of blood T cell repertoires in COVID-19. The repertoire was sequenced with immunoSEQ multiplex PCR; TCRdb's copy has only in-frame clones and lacks some. The table includes around 140,000 clones, around 86% detected once. V was pared by 4 bases and J by 9 bases, with 6 bases of the junction left unmatched. The CDR3 is made up of 14 amino acids. In germline, CDR1 is LGHNA, CDR2 YSLEER. Specimen: PBMCs or T cells enriched from blood (not recorded which). The source of this sequence is a man in his fifties or sixties who had recovered from COVID-19. The V call is TRBV4-3, the J call TRBJ1-6; 7 bases match TRBD1. CDR3 coding DNA: TGCGCCAGCAGCCTGGACAGGCTGACTTCACCCCTCCACTTT. It encodes CASSLDRLTSPLHF.